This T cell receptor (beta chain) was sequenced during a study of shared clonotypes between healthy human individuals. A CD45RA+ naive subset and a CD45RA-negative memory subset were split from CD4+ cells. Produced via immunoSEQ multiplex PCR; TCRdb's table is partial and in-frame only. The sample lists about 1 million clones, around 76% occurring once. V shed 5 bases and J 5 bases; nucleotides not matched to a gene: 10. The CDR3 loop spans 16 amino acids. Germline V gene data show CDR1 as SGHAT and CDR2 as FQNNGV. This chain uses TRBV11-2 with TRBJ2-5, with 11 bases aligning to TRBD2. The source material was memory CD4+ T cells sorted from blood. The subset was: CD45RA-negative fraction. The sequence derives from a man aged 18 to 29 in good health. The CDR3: CASSLQASGGWETQYF. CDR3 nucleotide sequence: TGTGCCAGCAGCCTCCAGGCTAGCGGGGGGTGGGAGACCCAGTACTTC.